This TCR beta chain comes out of a study of blood T cell repertoires in COVID-19. Study background: PBMCs, B-cell-depleted T cells, or T cells provided the cDNA or gDNA that made up the material.

The CDR3 covers 15 residues. In germline, CDR1 is SGHTS, CDR2 YDEGEE. Trimming took 5 bases from V and 5 from J; bases not matched to a gene: 9. In the original workflow: Estimated nucleated cell counts came from reference gene primer amplification. Profiled with immunoSEQ multiplex PCR; TCRdb holds only in-frame clones, not every one. V and J calls plus clone size are reproduced from that table; the DNA served to infer D and trimming. The table lists roughly 45,000 clones, more than 75% of them singletons, with approximately 6% in the top ten. The chain employs TRBV5-8 and TRBJ1-2; 10 nucleotides align to TRBD1. The source is a woman aged 60 to 75 with acute or convalescent COVID-19. The material sequenced was peripheral blood. The CDR3 protein is CASRRQGADSYGYTF. CDR3 bases: TGTGCCAGCAGGAGACAGGGGGCCGACTCATATGGCTACACCTTC.